This passage covers 20 T cell receptor beta chains from one sample sequenced in a study of blood T cell repertoires in COVID-19 (dated by TCRdb to about 2020). Library preparation employed the immunoSEQ multiplex PCR assay. This is the immuneACCESS table as TCRdb keeps it, with only in-frame sequences that have V and J called. A part of the clones is gone; compared with another copy, unresolved V genes explain less than half, and the rest is unexplained. The sample table records 250,000 to 300,000 clones; about 88% of these occur just once. Approximately 4% of the sample rests with the top ten. Sequenced sample: peripheral blood. These receptors were obtained from a man aged 18 to 29 with active or convalescent COVID-19.

This chain links TRBV5-1 with TRBJ2-1; 8 positions match TRBD1. Trimming at V came to 0 bases and at J to 4 bases, leaving 9 bases not matched to a gene. The CDR3 length is 17 residues. Germline assignment: CDR1 SGHRS and CDR2 YFSETQ. The CDR3: CASSLAFGTGLYNEQFF. DNA of the CDR3: TGCGCCAGCAGCTTGGCTTTCGGGACAGGCTTATACAATGAGCAGTTCTTC.

This sequence joins TRBV30 and TRBJ2-5; no definite D call. Looked up from germline, CDR1 is GTSNPN and CDR2 is SVGIG (reference sequence). Trimming pared 5 bases from V and 1 base from J, leaving 5 bases between. This CDR3 spans 11 amino acids. The CDR3 sequence is CAWGGQETQYF. The CDR3, as DNA: TGTGCCTGGGGCGGCCAAGAGACCCAGTACTTC.

Notes on this clone: Additional DNA sequences in this sample encode the identical CDR3. The DNA of the CDR3 is TGTGCCAGCAGCCAAGCCGGGAGCAATCAGCCCCAGCATTTT. Translation: CASSQAGSNQPQHF. The rearrangement uses TRBV3-1 (or the pseudogene TRBV3-2) and TRBJ1-5; D remains ambiguous. The CDR3 runs 14 residues. V gave up 1 base and J gave up 1 base, with 5 bases separating them. CDR1 and CDR2 (germline): LGHDT, YNNKEL (reference sequence).

This chain links TRBV2 with TRBJ2-5; 8 bases agree with TRBD1. This CDR3 has 13 amino acids. Germline trimming cut 10 bases from V and 5 bases from J; bases unmatched to any gene: 9. From germline, CDR1 is SNHLY and CDR2 FYNNEI. CDR3 nucleotide sequence: TGTGCCAAGCGACCGACAGGGGCGGAGACCCAGTACTTC. It is translated as CAKRPTGAETQYF.

V gene TRBV5-1 combines with J gene TRBJ2-2, with D perhaps matching TRBD1 (6 bases). Per the germline V gene, CDR1 is SGHRS and CDR2 is YFSETQ. The CDR3 covers 15 residues. Trimming took 2 bases from V and 5 from J, leaving 13 bases between them. The CDR3 DNA follows: TGCGCCAGCAGCTTAGAACAGGGTGGGACCGGGGAGCTGTTTTTT. Encoded protein: CASSLEQGGTGELFF. Full variable domain (rest looked up from reference TRBV5-1 and TRBJ2-2): KAGVTQTPRYLIKTRGQQVTLSCSPISGHRSVSWYQQTPGQGLQFLFEYFSETQRNKGNFPGRFSGRQFSNSRSEMNVSTLELGDSALYLCASSLEQGGTGELFFGEGSRLTVL.

The chain has TRBV5-1 and TRBJ1-5; possible D gene TRBD1, 5 bases. The CDR3 extends over 15 amino acids. V lost 3 bases to trimming and J lost 0 bases, with 10 bases between them. Germline CDR1 and CDR2: SGHRS and YFSETQ. In nucleotides, the CDR3 is TGCGCCAGCAGCTACGACAGCTATAGCAATCAGCCCCAGCATTTT. It translates to CASSYDSYSNQPQHF.

The CDR3 here is CATSDFGTGAFF. Written as DNA, the CDR3 is TGTGCCACCAGTGATTTCGGTACCGGGGCTTTCTTT. The rearrangement joins TRBV24-1 to TRBJ1-1, with D unresolved. The CDR3 covers 12 residues. Germline values: CDR1 KGHDR, CDR2 SFDVKD. Trimming removed 1 base at V and 11 bases at J, with 10 bases between.

This clone appeared once. The chain combines TRBV15 with TRBJ2-7, with 7 bases that match TRBD2. The CDR3 contains 14 residues. Trimming cost V 1 base and J 6 bases; bases outside gene matches: 6. Germline V gene sequence: CDR1 LNHNV, CDR2 YYDKDF (reference sequence). The CDR3 loop reads CATSRARGGGEQYF. The CDR3 DNA reads TGTGCCACCAGCAGAGCGAGGGGCGGGGGCGAGCAGTACTTC.

V and J are TRBV4-1 and TRBJ2-1; D is ambiguous. Between the trimmed V and J ends, which lost 4 bases and 4 bases, there was a span of 8 bases. The CDR3 is 13 amino acids. Germline V lookup: CDR1 MGHRA, CDR2 YSYEKL. CDR3 in amino acids: CASSPREYNEQFF. The CDR3 bases are TGCGCCAGCAGCCCCCGCGAATACAATGAGCAGTTCTTC.

The rearrangement links TRBV9 to TRBJ2-5; D is ambiguous. Trimming cost V 2 bases and J 5 bases, with 13 bases left between them. This CDR3 is 14 amino acids long. The germline CDR1 and CDR2 sequences are SGDLS and YYNGEE. The CDR3 loop is CASSVAAVAETQYF. The DNA of the CDR3 is TGTGCCAGCAGCGTTGCTGCGGTTGCGGAGACCCAGTACTTC.

The V gene is TRBV4-1, the J gene TRBJ2-7; no clear D gene. Trimming took off 1 base at V and 3 bases at J, with 13 bases between the two ends. This CDR3 comprises 15 residues. Germline-derived CDR1 and CDR2 are MGHRA and YSYEKL. The DNA of the CDR3 is TGCGCCAGCAGCCAAGTTGGGCAGACGGACTACGAGCAGTACTTC. Encoded protein: CASSQVGQTDYEQYF.

The CDR3, as DNA: TGTGCCAGCAGCTGGTTCTACGGGAATGAGCAGTTCTTC. This sequence encodes CASSWFYGNEQFF. The chain couples TRBV7-8 to TRBJ2-1, with unresolved D. Per germline, CDR1 SGHVS and CDR2 FQNEAQ. The ends were cut back, 4 bases at V and 7 bases at J, with 11 bases in the middle. The CDR3 is made up of 13 amino acids.

The J gene is TRBJ2-2, the V gene TRBV10-3; 7 nucleotides align to TRBD2. The germline gives CDR1 ENHRY, CDR2 SYGVKD. V was pared by 6 bases and J by 0 bases, with 4 bases of the junction left unmatched. This CDR3 spans 15 amino acids. CDR3 loop: CAIRGGGANTGELFF. CDR3 DNA: TGTGCCATCAGGGGCGGGGGAGCGAACACCGGGGAGCTGTTTTTT.

The chain couples TRBV4-1 to TRBJ1-6, with TRBD1 identical over 7 bases. This CDR3 spans 16 amino acids. The ends lost 4 bases at V and 11 bases at J; junction bases unmatched: 14. From germline, CDR1 is MGHRA and CDR2 YSYEKL. The CDR3 nucleotides are TGCGCCAGCAGCCCCACACTTCAGACAGGGTTAGCACCCCTCCACTTT. It translates to CASSPTLQTGLAPLHF.

To note about this clone: The same CDR3 arises from other DNA sequences in this sample as well. The chain is built from TRBV11-3 and TRBJ2-7, with D possibly TRBD1 on 6 matching bases. V lost 3 bases and J 3 bases, leaving 9 bases between the germline ends. Germline CDR1 reads SGHNT; CDR2 reads YENEEA. This CDR3 region has 13 residues. The CDR3 sequence is CASSFSDSYEQYF. The CDR3 DNA is TGTGCCAGCAGCTTCTCGGACAGCTACGAGCAGTACTTC. Supplemented by reference TRBV11-3 and TRBJ2-7, the full variable domain reads EAGVVQSPRYKIIEKKQPVAFWCNPISGHNTLYWYLQNLGQGPELLIRYENEEAVDDSQLPKDRFSAERLKGVDSTLKIQPAELGDSAVYLCASSFSDSYEQYFGPGTRLTVT.

The chain links TRBV28 to TRBJ1-4; D not resolved. V gave up 4 bases and J gave up 5 bases, with 5 bases separating them. Per the germline V gene, CDR1 is MDHEN and CDR2 is SYDVKM. The CDR3 length is 12 residues. The CDR3 loop is CASSYGNEKLFF. CDR3 nucleotides: TGTGCCAGCAGTTACGGGAATGAAAAACTGTTTTTT.

The chain combines TRBV4-2 with TRBJ2-1; D perhaps matches TRBD2 (5 bases). Germline assignment: CDR1 LGHNA and CDR2 YNFKEQ. The CDR3 loop spans 19 amino acids. V was cut by 4 bases and J by 0 bases, with 22 bases left in between. In DNA, the CDR3 is TGTGCCAGCAGCCTTTTGGGAATGGATCCGGGGAGCTCCTACAATGAGCAGTTCTTC. Its protein product is CASSLLGMDPGSSYNEQFF.

The rearrangement joins TRBV6-2 or TRBV6-3 to TRBJ2-3; D possibly corresponds to TRBD2 (5 bases). V gave up 5 bases and J gave up 5 bases, with 11 bases separating them. The CDR3 runs to 13 residues. Germline loops: CDR1 MNHEY, CDR2 SVGEGT. CDR3 loop: CASSTRARDTQYF. The CDR3 DNA reads as TGTGCCAGCAGTACTAGGGCTAGAGATACGCAGTATTTT.

The chain uses TRBV12-3 or TRBV12-4 and TRBJ1-5; D unresolved. V gave up 2 bases and J gave up 5 bases, with 7 bases separating them. The CDR3 is 13 residues long. The CDR3 bases are TGTGCCAGCAGTTTACGGGAGTATCAGCCCCAGCATTTT. Amino acids: CASSLREYQPQHF.

The chain has TRBV19 and TRBJ2-6; possibly TRBD1 for D (6 bases). The germline V and J ends were trimmed by 4 bases and 4 bases, with 14 bases remaining between them. The CDR3 covers 16 residues. The germline V gene has CDR1 LNHDA and CDR2 SQIVND (reference sequence). The CDR3 DNA sequence: TGTGCCAGTAGTAGAACAGGGACGTGGGGGGCCAACGTCCTGACTTTC. Translating gives CASSRTGTWGANVLTF.